This T cell receptor (beta chain) was found in a study of blood T cell repertoires in COVID-19. Study-wide background: Both acute and convalescent COVID-19 samples were obtained from the United States, Italy and Spain. PBMCs, B-cell-depleted T cells, or T cells provided the cDNA or gDNA that made up the material.

Germline V lookup: CDR1 LGHNA, CDR2 YSLEER. The CDR3 loop spans 15 amino acids. V lost 0 bases to trimming and J lost 5 bases, with 13 bases between them. This clone was detected once. Sequenced by immunoSEQ multiplex PCR; TCRdb stores in-frame clones only, minus some. The sample has about 100,000 clones; about 80% are singletons. The V and J genes are TRBV4-3 and TRBJ1-1, with D unclear. Material for sequencing was peripheral blood. The sequence derives from a man between 65 and 85 years old with acute or convalescent COVID-19. The CDR3 sequence: CASSQEFERRTEAFF. The CDR3 nucleotides are TGCGCCAGCAGCCAAGAGTTTGAGAGGAGGACTGAAGCTTTCTTT.